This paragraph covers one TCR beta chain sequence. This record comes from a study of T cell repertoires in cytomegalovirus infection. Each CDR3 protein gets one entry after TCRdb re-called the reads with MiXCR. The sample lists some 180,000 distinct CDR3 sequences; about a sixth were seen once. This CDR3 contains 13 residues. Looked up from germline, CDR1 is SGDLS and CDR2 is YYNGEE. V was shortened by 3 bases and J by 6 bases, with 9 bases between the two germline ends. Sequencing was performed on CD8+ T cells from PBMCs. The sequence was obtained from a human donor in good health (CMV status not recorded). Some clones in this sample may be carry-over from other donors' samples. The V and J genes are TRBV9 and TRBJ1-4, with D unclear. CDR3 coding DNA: TGTGCCAGCAGCGACCCTGCTGATGAAAAACTGTTTTTT. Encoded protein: CASSDPADEKLFF.